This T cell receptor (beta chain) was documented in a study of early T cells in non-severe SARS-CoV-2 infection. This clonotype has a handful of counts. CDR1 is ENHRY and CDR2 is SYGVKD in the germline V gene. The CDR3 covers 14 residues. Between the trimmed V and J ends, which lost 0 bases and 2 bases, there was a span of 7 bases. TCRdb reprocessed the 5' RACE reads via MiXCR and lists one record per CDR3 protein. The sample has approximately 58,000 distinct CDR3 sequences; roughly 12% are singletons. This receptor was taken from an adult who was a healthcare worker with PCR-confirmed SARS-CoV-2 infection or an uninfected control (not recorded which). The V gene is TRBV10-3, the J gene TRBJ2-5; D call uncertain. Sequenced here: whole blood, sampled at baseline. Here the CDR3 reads CAISESKAQETQYF. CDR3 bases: TGTGCCATCAGTGAGTCGAAAGCGCAAGAGACCCAGTACTTC.